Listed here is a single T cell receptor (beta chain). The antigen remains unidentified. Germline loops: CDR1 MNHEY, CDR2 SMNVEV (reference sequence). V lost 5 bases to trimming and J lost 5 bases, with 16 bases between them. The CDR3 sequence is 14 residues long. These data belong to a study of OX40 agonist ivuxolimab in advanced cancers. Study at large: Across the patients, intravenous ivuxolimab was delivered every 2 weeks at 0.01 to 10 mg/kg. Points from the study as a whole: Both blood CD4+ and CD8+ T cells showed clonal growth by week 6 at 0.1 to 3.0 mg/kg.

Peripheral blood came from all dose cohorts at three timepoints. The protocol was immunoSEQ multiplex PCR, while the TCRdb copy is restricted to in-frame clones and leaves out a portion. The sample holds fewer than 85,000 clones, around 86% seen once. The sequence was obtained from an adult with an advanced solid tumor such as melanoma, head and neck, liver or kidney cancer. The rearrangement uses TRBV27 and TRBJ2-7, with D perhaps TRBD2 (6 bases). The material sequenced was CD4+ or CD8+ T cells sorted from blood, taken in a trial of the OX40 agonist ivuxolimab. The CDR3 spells CASSATRRAHEQYF. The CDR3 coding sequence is TGTGCCAGCAGTGCGACTAGGAGGGCCCACGAGCAGTACTTC.